Each of the 32 T cell receptor beta chains below was sequenced from the same sample in a study of T cells after yellow fever vaccination. In TCRdb, the 5' RACE reads were re-called with MiXCR into one record per CDR3 protein. Of about 320,000 distinct CDR3 sequences in the sample, 3.5% to 4.5% were seen once. Sequenced here: PBMCs, sampled 15 days after the yellow fever booster vaccination. The receptors stem from a man between 18 and 29 years old who received the YFV17D yellow fever vaccine.

The chain links TRBV15 to TRBJ2-1; 9 bases match TRBD2. The J segment lost 7 bases and the V segment lost 0 bases, leaving 4 bases of the junction unmatched. This CDR3 contains 15 residues. The germline gives CDR1 LNHNV, CDR2 YYDKDF (reference sequence). In DNA form, the CDR3 reads TGTGCCACCAGCAGAGATAGCGGGGGAAGGAATGAGCAGTTCTTC. It specifies CATSRDSGGRNEQFF.

This clonotype has a count of ten or more. V usage is TRBV5-1 and J usage is TRBJ1-3, with D hard to call. In germline, CDR1 is SGHRS, CDR2 YFSETQ. V dropped 4 bases and J dropped 4 bases, with 9 bases sitting between them. This CDR3 has 13 residues. CDR3 DNA: TGCGCCAGCAGCCGCGACGGGGGAAACACCATATATTTT. Its protein product is CASSRDGGNTIYF.

This clonotype was counted ten times or more. This chain links TRBV6-2 or TRBV6-3 with TRBJ2-7; no firm D call. V lost 5 bases and J 1 base, leaving 9 bases between the germline ends. Germline lookup yields CDR1 MNHEY and CDR2 SVGEGT. The CDR3 contains 13 residues. The CDR3, as DNA: TGTGCCAGCAGTCCTCGGAGTTCCTACGAGCAGTACGTC. The encoded protein is CASSPRSSYEQYV.

This clonotype was seen repeatedly, ten times or more. The CDR3 here is CASSQKTVNGITEAFF. CDR3 DNA sequence: TGCGCCAGCAGCCAGAAGACCGTCAATGGGATCACTGAAGCTTTCTTT. The genes are TRBV5-1 and TRBJ1-1; no reliable D call. The ends were cut back, 4 bases at V and 4 bases at J, with 20 bases in the middle. Germline CDR1 SGHRS, CDR2 YFSETQ. The CDR3 is made up of 16 amino acids.

This clonotype was counted many times. V is TRBV7-2 and J is TRBJ2-7; D gene uncertain. CDR3 length equals 14 residues. Germline CDR1 reads SGHTA; CDR2 reads FQGNSA. Trimming left V 1 base short and J 3 bases short, with 10 bases between. The chain's CDR3 is CASSLVGLIYEQYV. The CDR3 region has the DNA TGTGCCAGCAGCTTAGTGGGCCTTATCTACGAGCAGTACGTC.

This clonotype was detected only once. CDR3 protein: CSARSTALPTDTQYF. The CDR3 nucleotides are TGCAGTGCTAGATCAACCGCCTTACCCACAGATACGCAGTATTTT. The rearrangement links TRBV20-1 to TRBJ2-3, with D uncertain. The V and J ends lost 2 bases and 2 bases respectively, with 14 bases between them. The CDR3 extends over 15 amino acids. Germline CDR1 is DFQATT and CDR2 is SNEGSKA (reference sequence).

This clonotype was seen only a few times. This rearrangement joins TRBV20-1 to TRBJ1-2; 8 nucleotides match TRBD1. Germline V gene sequence: CDR1 DFQATT, CDR2 SNEGSKA (reference sequence). V lost 0 bases to trimming and J lost 3 bases; unmatched junction nucleotides: 6. The CDR3 loop spans 15 amino acids. The CDR3 protein is CSARDVTGADYGYTF. CDR3 DNA sequence: TGCAGTGCTAGAGATGTGACAGGGGCCGACTATGGCTACACCTTC.

The sample holds a few counts of this clonotype. V is TRBV12-3 or TRBV12-4 and J is TRBJ1-5; 8 bases line up with TRBD1. This CDR3 is built from 14 residues. V lost 2 bases, J lost 6 bases, and 3 bases stayed unmatched. The CDR3 DNA sequence: TGTGCCAGCAGTTTACAGGGGGCGATTCAGCCCCAGCATTTT. Protein sequence: CASSLQGAIQPQHF.

The rearrangement joins TRBV18 to TRBJ2-1; 8 bases line up with TRBD2. V shed 3 bases and J 4 bases; nucleotides not matched to a gene: 5. The germline V gene encodes CDR1 KGHSH and CDR2 LQKENI. This CDR3 contains 15 residues. As DNA, the CDR3 is TGTGCCAGCTCACCGGGACTAGGCCAATACAATGAGCAGTTCTTC. Amino acid sequence: CASSPGLGQYNEQFF. The full variable domain, in which reference TRBV18 and TRBJ2-1 provide the parts outside the CDR3, is NAGVMQNPRHLVRRRGQEARLRCSPMKGHSHVYWYRQLPEEGLKFMVYLQKENIIDESGMPKERFSAEFPKEGPSILRIQQVVRGDSAAYFCASSPGLGQYNEQFFGPGTRLTVL.

This clonotype was found many times. This chain connects TRBV28 to TRBJ2-1; 11 bases map to TRBD1. CDR1 and CDR2 from the germline V gene are MDHEN and SYDVKM. The ends lost 8 bases at V and 8 bases at J; junction bases unmatched: 20. CDR3 length equals 18 residues. The CDR3 DNA follows: TGTGCCAGCCAGTCACCGGGACAGGGGGTCTTGGAGTTAGATGAGCAGTTCTTC. It translates to CASQSPGQGVLELDEQFF.

In this sample, this clonotype turned up a few times. The J gene is TRBJ2-3, the V gene TRBV7-6, with a possible D match to TRBD2 (5 bases). Trimming took off 4 bases at V and 3 bases at J, with 17 bases between the two ends. The CDR3 spans 16 residues. Germline CDR1 SGHVS, CDR2 FNYEAQ. The CDR3 DNA reads TGTGCCAGCAGCTGGGTCTCGGGATTGGGAACAGATACGCAGTATTTT. It codes for CASSWVSGLGTDTQYF.

V is TRBV12-3 or TRBV12-4 and J is TRBJ1-6; TRBD1 matches at 9 bases. This CDR3 contains 15 residues. V was pared by 4 bases and J by 10 bases, with 8 bases of the junction left unmatched. CDR3 nucleotide sequence: TGTGCCAGCAGTTCTTCCGGGACAGGGCCCTCACCCCTCCACTTT. As protein: CASSSSGTGPSPLHF.

The sample holds a few counts of this clonotype. This chain connects TRBV27 to TRBJ2-7; TRBD2 matches 7 bases. Germline loops: CDR1 MNHEY, CDR2 SMNVEV (reference sequence). V lost 5 bases and J lost 0; bases outside the gene matches: 1. The CDR3 extends over 13 amino acids. CDR3 coding DNA: TGTGCCAGCAGTCGGGAGGTCTCCTACGAGCAGTACTTC. Amino acids: CASSREVSYEQYF.

This clonotype was recorded many times. The chain carries TRBV2 and TRBJ1-3; the D gene is possibly TRBD1 (6 bases). Per germline, CDR1 SNHLY and CDR2 FYNNEI. Trimming stripped 2 bases from V and 0 bases from J, with 11 bases between. The CDR3 sequence is 16 residues long. The CDR3 DNA reads TGTGCCAGCAGTGAATGGAGGGACACCTCTGGAAACACCATATATTTT. Translating it yields CASSEWRDTSGNTIYF.

This clonotype occurred many times. The chain recombines TRBV5-1 with TRBJ2-1; 10 bases line up with TRBD1. V was pared by 3 bases and J by 8 bases, with 8 bases of the junction left unmatched. The CDR3 totals 15 residues. Germline V CDR1 and CDR2: SGHRS, YFSETQ. In DNA, the CDR3 is TGCGCCAGCAGCTCCGGGACAGGGGCGGGGGATGAGCAGTTCTTC. Its protein is CASSSGTGAGDEQFF.

About this clonotype itself: The junction and the germline gene differ at one end; a read error may be behind it. V usage is TRBV3-1 and J usage is TRBJ2-3, with D perhaps given as TRBD1 or TRBD2 (5 bases each). This CDR3 comprises 12 residues. Germline V gives CDR1 LGHDT, CDR2 YNNKEL (reference sequence). As DNA, the CDR3 is TGTGCCAGCAGCAGACGGGACCGGACGCATTATTTT. Its protein product is CASSRRDRTHYF.

This clonotype was seen at least ten times. The chain links TRBV7-9 to TRBJ1-2; 11 bases agree with TRBD1. Looked up from germline, CDR1 is SEHNR and CDR2 is FQNEAQ (reference sequence). The CDR3 covers 15 residues. The V and J ends lost 1 base and 5 bases, in that order; junction bases with no gene match: 3. In DNA form, the CDR3 reads TGTGCCAGCAGCTTAGTGGGACAGGGGGAGTATGGCTACACCTTC. As protein: CASSLVGQGEYGYTF.

In its sample, this clonotype was seen many times. The CDR3 bases are TGTGCCAGCAGCTTTACAGGGGCGTTCGATTCACCCCTCCACTTT. It codes for CASSFTGAFDSPLHF. The chain carries TRBV5-5 and TRBJ1-6, with 7 bases fitting TRBD1. This CDR3 is 15 amino acids long. V gave up 2 bases and J gave up 8 bases; unmatched junction bases: 7. Germline V gives CDR1 SGHKS, CDR2 YYEKEE (reference sequence).

This clonotype was counted only a few times. The chain uses TRBV5-5 and TRBJ2-2; D remains unclear. Trimming pared 4 bases from V and 7 bases from J, leaving 5 bases between. Germline V lookup: CDR1 SGHKS, CDR2 YYEKEE (reference sequence). The CDR3 sequence is 11 residues long. The CDR3 DNA reads TGTGCCAGCAGCAGCTACGGGGAGCTGTTTTTT. Translated, it gives CASSSYGELFF.

The J gene is TRBJ1-2, the V gene TRBV10-1, with D perhaps TRBD1 (5 bases). This CDR3 is built from 14 residues. Trimming removed 3 bases at V and 8 bases at J, with 16 bases between. CDR1 is WNHNN and CDR2 is SYGVQD in the germline V gene (reference sequence). The CDR3 DNA reads as TGCGCCAGCAGTGACCAGAGGCAGGGAGGAGGCTACACCTTC. Amino acid sequence: CASSDQRQGGGYTF.

The chain links TRBV7-9 to TRBJ2-3; 7 bases are a match to TRBD1. Germline CDR1 SEHNR, CDR2 FQNEAQ (reference sequence). J was trimmed by 9 bases and V by 5 bases; bases with no gene match: 2. The length of the CDR3 is 11 residues. This CDR3 is CASSTGQTQYF. CDR3 in DNA: TGTGCCAGCAGCACGGGACAGACGCAGTATTTT.

This clonotype was observed at least ten times. The genes are TRBV20-1 and TRBJ2-5; possibly TRBD2 for D (6 bases). The CDR3 sequence is 12 residues long. The V end lost 5 bases, the J end lost 5 bases, and 12 bases lay between the germline ends. CDR1 DFQATT and CDR2 SNEGSKA come from the germline V gene (reference sequence). The CDR3 DNA is TGCAGTGCTGCCGGGAGCGGGGAGACCCAGTACTTC. As protein: CSAAGSGETQYF.

There are a few counts of this clonotype. The V call is TRBV6-2 or TRBV6-3, the J call TRBJ1-5; D is undetermined. Germline values: CDR1 MNHEY, CDR2 SVGEGT. CDR3 length equals 15 residues. The V and J ends lost 0 bases and 1 base respectively, with 7 bases between them. CDR3 sequence: CASSYSPFSNQPQHF. CDR3 bases: TGTGCCAGCAGTTACTCGCCATTCAGCAATCAGCCCCAGCATTTT.

This clonotype was found a few times. The chain joins TRBV2 to TRBJ2-3, with 11 bases lining up with TRBD1. CDR3 size: 15 residues. The ends lost 6 bases at V and 3 bases at J; junction bases unmatched: 5. Germline V gene lookup returns CDR1 SNHLY and CDR2 FYNNEI. The CDR3 loop reads CASSAGTGGTDTQYF. In DNA form, the CDR3 reads TGTGCCAGCAGCGCCGGGACAGGGGGGACAGATACGCAGTATTTT.

This clonotype was counted only a few times. The rearrangement links TRBV20-1 to TRBJ1-2; D gene unclear. CDR1 and CDR2 from the germline V gene are DFQATT and SNEGSKA (reference sequence). Between the trimmed V and J ends, which lost 2 bases and 4 bases, there was a span of 8 bases. This CDR3 spans 12 amino acids. The CDR3 loop reads CSARIAGYGYTF. The CDR3 region has the DNA TGCAGTGCTAGAATCGCGGGCTATGGCTACACCTTC.

The rearrangement joins TRBV5-1 to TRBJ1-6, with 10 bases that match TRBD1. Per the germline V gene, CDR1 is SGHRS and CDR2 is YFSETQ. With V trimmed by 3 bases and J by 9 bases, 6 bases remained unmatched. The CDR3 has 15 residues. CDR3 bases: TGCGCCAGCAGCTACGGGACAGGGGAGGTTTCACCCCTCCACTTT. Translated, it gives CASSYGTGEVSPLHF.

This clonotype was observed at least ten times. The chain has TRBV4-1 and TRBJ2-4; D not resolved. The CDR3 spans 13 residues. Germline V gives CDR1 MGHRA, CDR2 YSYEKL. V dropped 3 bases and J dropped 2 bases, with 5 bases sitting between them. For the CDR3, the DNA is TGCGCCAGCAGCCAGGATTCCAAAAACATTCAGTACTTC. The encoded protein is CASSQDSKNIQYF.

V is TRBV6-5 and J is TRBJ2-7; D may be TRBD1 (6 bases). The CDR3 is made up of 14 amino acids. V dropped 6 bases and J dropped 3 bases, with 15 bases sitting between them. CDR1 MNHEY and CDR2 SVGAGI come from the germline V gene. The CDR3 spells CASRRTGGLYEQYF. CDR3 bases: TGTGCCAGCAGGAGAACTGGGGGCCTCTACGAGCAGTACTTC.

V and J are TRBV20-1 and TRBJ2-2; 8 bases match TRBD1. The CDR3 length is 14 residues. Germline V gives CDR1 DFQATT, CDR2 SNEGSKA (reference sequence). V shed 2 bases, J shed 7 bases, and the junction held 6 bases outside the gene matches. This chain's CDR3 is CSARLRTGIGELFF. For the CDR3, the DNA is TGCAGTGCTAGACTAAGGACAGGGATCGGGGAGCTGTTTTTT.

This clonotype was observed many times. The CDR3 region is CASSVTSGEYNEQFF. CDR3 DNA: TGTGCCAGCAGCGTTACCAGCGGCGAATACAATGAGCAGTTCTTC. V gene TRBV11-2 combines with J gene TRBJ2-1, with a tentative D call TRBD2 (5 bases). The V gene lost 5 bases and the J gene lost 4 bases, with 15 bases spanning the gap. The CDR3 has 15 amino acids. Germline CDR1 and CDR2: SGHAT and FQNNGV.

At least ten counts were recorded for this clonotype. CDR3 DNA: TGTGCCAGCAGCTTTCTCCTAGGACTAGCGGGGGGAGGAGAGACCCAGTACTTC. Translating gives CASSFLLGLAGGGETQYF. The chain is built from TRBV7-2 and TRBJ2-5; the match to TRBD2 covers 14 bases. V lost 3 bases to trimming and J lost 4 bases; unmatched junction nucleotides: 10. The CDR3 totals 18 residues. Germline V gives CDR1 SGHTA, CDR2 FQGNSA.

In its sample, this clonotype was seen many times. This chain links TRBV18 with TRBJ1-2; D is ambiguous. CDR1 KGHSH and CDR2 LQKENI come from the germline V gene. CDR3 length equals 15 residues. V lost 0 bases to trimming and J lost 1 base, with 9 bases between them. As DNA, the CDR3 is TGTGCCAGCTCACCACCGTTGGACGGTAACTATGGCTACACCTTC. It codes for CASSPPLDGNYGYTF.